A single TCR beta chain is shown here with its context. This sample was taken from a study of blood T cell repertoires in COVID-19. Study context: Some COVID-19 samples were acute and others convalescent; all came from the United States, Italy and Spain. The cDNA or gDNA used as material had been derived from T cells, B-cell-depleted T cells, or PBMCs.

The length of the CDR3 is 13 residues. With 3 bases removed from V and 5 bases from J, the gap between germline ends came to 10 bases. Germline loops: CDR1 SNHLY, CDR2 FYNNEI. Original handling: Amplifying reference gene primers gave estimates of nucleated cell counts. Assay: immunoSEQ multiplex PCR; the TCRdb copy retains only in-frame clones and omits some. That table furnishes V, J and clone size, whereas the DNA furnished D and trimming. The sample consists of about 250,000 clones, about nine tenths of them appearing once. The chain combines TRBV2 with TRBJ2-5; D perhaps matches TRBD2 (5 bases). This TCR derives from a woman in her fifties or sixties who had recovered from COVID-19. Sequencing input: peripheral blood. The CDR3 DNA is TGTGCCAGCAGTGAGCGTACGGGGGAGACCCAGTACTTC. It encodes CASSERTGETQYF.